Presented here are 21 T cell receptor beta chains from one specimen sequenced in a study of CD8+CD57+ T cells in acquired aplastic anemia (dated by TCRdb to about 2018). Flow cytometry had shown CD8+CD57+ cell expansion in the patients selected for sequencing. Sequencing used an Illumina HiSeq 2000. Genomic DNA served as template for TCR beta VDJ combination and CDR3 sequence profiling. TCRdb trimmed the raw reads at Q25, called clones with MiXCR and kept productive beta chains. Rows with a matching CDR3 protein are joined into one entry that keeps the most common DNA and genes. The sample data list 200,000 to 250,000 distinct CDR3 sequences, and about 62% of these were observed just once. Roughly three fifths of the sample lies in the top ten. Material: sorted CD4+, CD8+, or CD8+CD57+ T cells (not recorded which) from PBMCs. Every receptor here comes from a human donor with aplastic anemia.

This chain uses TRBV7-3 with TRBJ1-1; D unclear. With 4 bases removed from V and 1 base from J, the gap between germline ends came to 10 bases. This CDR3 is built from 14 residues. Germline CDR1 reads SGHTA; CDR2 reads FQGTGA. The CDR3 protein is CASSSGRANTEAFF. The DNA of the CDR3 is TGTGCCAGCAGCTCCGGACGGGCGAACACTGAAGCTTTCTTT.

The V and J genes are TRBV7-2 and TRBJ2-6, with D unresolved. CDR3 length: 15 amino acids. Germline values: CDR1 SGHTA, CDR2 FQGNSA. V lost 5 bases and J lost 0, with 8 bases in between. The CDR3 DNA follows: TGTGCCAGCAGCACCGGCGGCTCTGGGGCCAACGTCCTGACTTTC. Translating it yields CASSTGGSGANVLTF.

This clonotype was seen just once. The V and J genes are TRBV20-1 and TRBJ1-1, with D uncertain. Germline assignment: CDR1 DFQATT and CDR2 SNEGSKA (reference sequence). This CDR3 comprises 13 residues. V shed 3 bases and J shed 3 bases, with 11 bases lying between them. The CDR3 loop reads CSARGTRDTEAFF. The CDR3 DNA reads as TGCAGTGCTAGGGGAACCCGGGACACTGAAGCTTTCTTT.

The V and J genes are TRBV20-1 and TRBJ2-5; D is perhaps TRBD1 or TRBD2 (5 bases each). The germline V and J ends were trimmed by 3 bases and 5 bases, with 10 bases remaining between them. The CDR3 loop spans 12 amino acids. Germline V lookup: CDR1 DFQATT, CDR2 SNEGSKA (reference sequence). The CDR3 DNA sequence: TGCAGTGCTAGGTTAGGGGAGGAGACCCAGTACTTC. This sequence encodes CSARLGEETQYF.

CDR3 amino acids: CASRSPRGGETQYF. The CDR3 coding sequence is TGTGCCAGCAGAAGCCCGCGGGGGGGGGAGACCCAGTACTTC. The chain recombines TRBV12-3 or TRBV12-4 with TRBJ2-5, with TRBD2 identical over 9 bases. V trimming: 6 bases; J trimming: 5 bases; junction bases outside the gene matches: 7. CDR3 length equals 14 residues.

The chain uses TRBV19 and TRBJ2-2; 7 bases are shared with TRBD1. Trimming removed 5 bases from V and 5 bases from J; junction bases left unmatched: 5. Germline CDR1 is LNHDA and CDR2 is SQIVND (reference sequence). This CDR3 contains 14 residues. DNA of the CDR3: TGTGCCAGTAGTGGGGACAGACTAACCGGGGAGCTGTTTTTT. It yields the protein CASSGDRLTGELFF.

V gene TRBV12-3 or TRBV12-4 combines with J gene TRBJ1-1; D gene ambiguous. With 7 bases removed from V and 6 bases from J, the gap between germline ends came to 12 bases. The CDR3 has 12 residues. CDR3 residues: CASTPLGAEAFF. As DNA, the CDR3 is TGTGCCAGCACCCCTCTCGGGGCTGAAGCTTTCTTT.

This sequence joins TRBV14 and TRBJ1-6; D gene ambiguous. The V gene lost 0 bases and the J gene lost 11 bases, with 20 bases spanning the gap. The CDR3 is 17 residues long. The V gene's germline CDR1 is SGHDN and CDR2 FVKESK. CDR3 sequence (DNA): TGTGCCAGCAGCCAAGATCTAGGTGGTCGGGGAGATCCACCCCTCCACTTT. This translates into CASSQDLGGRGDPPLHF.

The CDR3 spells CASSLDSRGYTF. The CDR3 DNA follows: TGTGCCAGCAGCCTAGACAGCCGGGGCTACACCTTC. The rearrangement links TRBV9 to TRBJ1-2; maybe TRBD1 (5 bases). V shed 4 bases and J shed 8 bases, with 12 bases lying between them. Per the germline V gene, CDR1 is SGDLS and CDR2 is YYNGEE. The CDR3 is 12 residues long.

The CDR3 DNA follows: TGTGCCAGCAGTTACGACACTGAAGCTTTCTTT. It specifies CASSYDTEAFF. The V gene is TRBV6-9, the J gene TRBJ1-1; D not resolved. The CDR3 extends over 11 amino acids. Germline loops: CDR1 MNHGY, CDR2 SVAAGI. V was cut by 3 bases and J by 3 bases, with 2 bases left in between.

The chain links TRBV15 to TRBJ1-1; the match to TRBD1 covers 7 bases. The CDR3 is made up of 12 amino acids. CDR1 and CDR2 (germline): LNHNV, YYDKDF (reference sequence). V dropped 4 bases and J dropped 10; count of bases not matched to a gene: 6. The CDR3 nucleotides are TGTGCCACCAGCAAAGCTCAGGGGGGAGCTTTCTTT. Translating it yields CATSKAQGGAFF.

V is TRBV7-6 and J is TRBJ2-1, with 8 bases identical to TRBD2. Trimming removed 7 bases from V and 7 bases from J; junction bases left unmatched: 12. The CDR3 loop spans 15 amino acids. Germline CDR1 is SGHVS and CDR2 is FNYEAQ. CDR3 residues: CASTPLRAGVNEQFF. Written as DNA, the CDR3 is TGTGCCAGCACCCCCTTACGAGCGGGGGTTAATGAGCAGTTCTTC.

The rearrangement uses TRBV9 and TRBJ2-3, with D hard to call. The CDR3 totals 15 residues. In germline, CDR1 is SGDLS, CDR2 YYNGEE. V lost 0 bases, J lost 0 bases, and 8 bases lay in between. This CDR3 is CASSVESASTDTQYF. The DNA of the CDR3 is TGTGCCAGCAGCGTAGAGTCAGCTAGCACAGATACGCAGTATTTT.

This clonotype occurred once. The chain couples TRBV10-3 to TRBJ2-1; 7 nucleotides match TRBD1. The CDR3 contains 15 residues. Trimming cost V 3 bases and J 3 bases; bases outside gene matches: 5. Germline V CDR1 and CDR2: ENHRY, SYGVKD. DNA for the CDR3: TGTGCCATCAGTGAAATGGGGACAGTCTACAATGAGCAGTTCTTC. This codes for CAISEMGTVYNEQFF.

This CDR3 reads CSVEQRTGRNEQFF. The CDR3 DNA is TGCAGCGTTGAACAGAGGACGGGGAGGAATGAGCAGTTCTTC. The chain recombines TRBV29-1 with TRBJ2-1; D is perhaps TRBD2 (6 bases). V lost 2 bases to trimming and J lost 7 bases, with 15 bases between them. CDR1 is SQVTM and CDR2 is ANQGSEA in the germline V gene. The CDR3 runs 14 residues.

J is TRBJ2-7 and V is TRBV7-9; D remains unclear. In germline, CDR1 is SEHNR, CDR2 FQNEAQ (reference sequence). This CDR3 spans 14 amino acids. V was trimmed by 1 base and J by 2 bases, leaving 9 bases between them. For the CDR3, the DNA is TGTGCCAGCAGCTTAGATCCTGGGACCTACGAGCAGTACTTC. Protein: CASSLDPGTYEQYF.

The J gene is TRBJ1-6, the V gene TRBV2; the D is unclear. This CDR3 comprises 16 residues. V was trimmed by 4 bases and J by 0 bases, leaving 10 bases between them. Germline V CDR1 and CDR2: SNHLY, FYNNEI. In DNA form, the CDR3 reads TGTGCCAGCAGTGTTCGGGGAAGCTCCTATAATTCACCCCTCCACTTT. Translation: CASSVRGSSYNSPLHF.

V gene TRBV10-3 combines with J gene TRBJ1-5; the D is unclear. The V end was cut by 0 bases, the J end by 6 bases, with 9 bases between. The CDR3 is 14 residues long. Germline CDR1 and CDR2: ENHRY and SYGVKD. The CDR3 loop is CAISESREGQPQHF. The CDR3 nucleotides are TGTGCCATCAGTGAGTCCCGGGAGGGTCAGCCCCAGCATTTT.

With respect to this clonotype: Germline is not matched at one junction end, which may reflect a read error. The chain joins TRBV7-3 to TRBJ2-1; TRBD2 matches 11 bases. The CDR3 consists of 15 residues. Germline assignment: CDR1 SGHTA and CDR2 FQGTGA. CDR3 in amino acids: CASSLLAGVVLEQFF. The CDR3 DNA reads as TGCGCCAGCAGCCTACTAGCGGGAGTGGTCCTTGAGCAGTTCTTC.

This clonotype was observed once. The chain joins TRBV15 to TRBJ1-4, with 9 bases fitting TRBD1. The CDR3 extends over 16 amino acids. The germline gives CDR1 LNHNV, CDR2 YYDKDF (reference sequence). The V gene end was trimmed by 5 bases and the J gene end by 5 bases; junction bases not matched to a gene: 9. DNA for the CDR3: TGTGCCACCAGCGTAAGTTCCGGGACAGGGAATGAAAAACTGTTTTTT. Its translation is CATSVSSGTGNEKLFF.

V and J are TRBV9 and TRBJ1-6; D gene unclear. Germline CDR1 SGDLS, CDR2 YYNGEE. The V gene lost 4 bases and the J gene lost 7 bases, with 15 bases spanning the gap. The CDR3 runs to 15 residues. The CDR3 coding sequence is TGTGCCAGCAGCCCTGAGAGGGCTGAGAATTCACCCCTCCACTTT. It specifies CASSPERAENSPLHF.